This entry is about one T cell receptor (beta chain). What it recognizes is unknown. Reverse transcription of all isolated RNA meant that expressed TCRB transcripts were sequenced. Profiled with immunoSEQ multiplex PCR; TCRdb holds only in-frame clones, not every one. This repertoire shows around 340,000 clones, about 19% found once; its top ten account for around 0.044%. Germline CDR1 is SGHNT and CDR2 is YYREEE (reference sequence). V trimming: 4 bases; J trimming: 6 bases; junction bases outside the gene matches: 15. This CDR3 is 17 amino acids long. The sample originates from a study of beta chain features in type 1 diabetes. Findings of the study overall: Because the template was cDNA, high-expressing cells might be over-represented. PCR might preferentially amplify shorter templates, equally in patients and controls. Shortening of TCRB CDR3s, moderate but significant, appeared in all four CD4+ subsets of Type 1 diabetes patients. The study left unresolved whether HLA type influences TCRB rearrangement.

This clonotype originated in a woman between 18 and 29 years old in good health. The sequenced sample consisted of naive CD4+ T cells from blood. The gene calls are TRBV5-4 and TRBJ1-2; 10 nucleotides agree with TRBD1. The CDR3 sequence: CASSVLGAGQGHNGYTF. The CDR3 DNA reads TGTGCCAGCAGCGTATTAGGGGCGGGACAGGGGCATAATGGCTACACCTTC.